This T cell receptor (beta chain) was documented in a study of T cell responses to AZD1222 COVID-19 vaccine. Measured with immunoSEQ multiplex PCR; TCRdb has only the in-frame clones, and not every one. There are about 100,000 clones in the sample; approximately 87% occur only once, and about a sixth lies in the top ten. As regards this clone: The antigen remains undetermined.

Broader study findings: Spike-specific TCR breadth and depth went up after people got two AZD1222 doses. Close to half of all spike-specific TCRs reportedly target regions of the variants that are unmutated. Repertoire sampling happened only post peak T cell response. Females made up more of the donors, who were largely white British, and clonal diversity may have come out too low.

The clonotype originates from an adult in good health. The starting material was peripheral blood, obtained on day 0 of AZD1222 vaccination.

The CDR3 here is CAWMRQGGTEAFF. The CDR3 coding sequence is TGTGCCTGGATGCGGCAGGGTGGGACTGAAGCTTTCTTT. V gene TRBV30 combines with J gene TRBJ1-1; D is possibly TRBD1 (5 bases). The CDR3 has 13 residues. Germline-derived CDR1 and CDR2 are GTSNPN and SVGIG (reference sequence). V lost 4 bases, J lost 5 bases, and 14 bases lay in between. Variable domain in full (rest from reference TRBV30 and TRBJ1-1): SQTIHQWPATLVQPVGSPLSLECTVEGTSNPNLYWYRQAAGRGLQLLFYSVGIGQISSEVPQNLSASRPQDRQFILSSKKLLLSDSGFYLCAWMRQGGTEAFFGQGTRLTVV.